This T cell receptor beta chain was captured by sequencing in a study of chemoradiotherapy in HPV16-positive cancers. This clone was observed a single time. Trimming at V came to 6 bases and at J to 2 bases, leaving 2 bases not matched to a gene. The CDR3 extends over 14 amino acids. Germline CDR1 reads SNHLY; CDR2 reads FYNNEI. Assay: immunoSEQ multiplex PCR; the TCRdb copy retains only in-frame clones and omits some. The repertoire has more than 15,000 clones, more than 75% of them found once; the top ten carry roughly 11%. The genes are TRBV2 and TRBJ2-3, with 10 bases identical to TRBD2. This specimen was collected from a patient who underwent chemoradiotherapy. This TCR was sampled from a human donor with HPV-associated anogenital cancer. As DNA, the CDR3 is TGTGCCAGCAGAACTAGCGGGGCCACAGATACGCAGTATTTT. Encoded protein: CASRTSGATDTQYF.